This T cell receptor beta chain was documented in a study of beta chain features in type 1 diabetes (dated by TCRdb to the late 2010s). In terms of the full investigation: Mean age, gender distribution, total cell number and subset yield were not different between patients and healthy donors. A total of around 110,000,000 sorted cells were examined across all samples, and RNA yield correlated strongly with the number of cells per subset. In the study, TCRB repertoires of sorted circulating CD4+ T cell subsets from recently diagnosed type 1 diabetes patients were compared with those of matched healthy donors. Regulatory and stem cell-like memory subsets were isolated from only 8 patients and about 8 healthy donors, whereas naive and central memory subsets came from all 30 or so donors.

Each donor gave one peripheral blood draw, approximately 100 mL on average, collected into heparinised tubes. Using a panel that included CD45RO, CCR7, CD25, CD127, CD95 and CD27, naive, central memory, regulatory and stem cell-like memory CD4+ T cells were sorted on a BD FACSAria II. All sorted populations exceeded 98% purity. PBMCs were isolated right away by Lymphoprep density gradient centrifugation and were stained directly, without culture. So that batch effects would be minimized, each experiment stained and sorted samples in pairs, pairing one healthy donor with one patient. Taken from the germline V gene, the CDR1 and CDR2 loops are SGDLS and YYNGEE. The CDR3, from cysteine to phenylalanine, totals 14 residues. CDR3 DNA only is kept here, 42 bases in frame from base 1. V is shortened by 0 bases, J by 4 bases, and the region joining them spans 9 bases. This clone has at least ten counts. What antigen it recognizes has not been identified. No base-level quality is on record; no much larger clone is a single base apart.

Points the paper makes about the study in general: Because cDNA was sequenced instead of genomic DNA, activated cells with high expression could be over-represented, although the groups did not differ in activation or CD3 levels. A moderate but significant shortening of TCRB CDR3 length was observed in type 1 diabetes patients in all four CD4+ subsets. Shorter templates might have been favored by PCR, but patient and control samples were amplified and corrected together, so both groups would have been affected equally by any skew. Patients with type 1 diabetes made fewer insertions and deleted more nucleotides at VDJ recombination sites, implying thymic rearrangement abnormalities. Because small numbers of individuals were included in the HLA sub-analyses, any influence of HLA type on TCRB rearrangement was left unresolved. Naive, central memory and regulatory TCRB repertoires appeared to be more alike among patients than among healthy donors.

The entire amount of isolated RNA was reverse transcribed using the High Capacity cDNA Reverse Transcription Kit, so the sequenced TCRB transcripts were expressed ones. Naive, central memory and regulatory T cell samples underwent deep immunoSEQ sequencing, averaging roughly 3.3 million total reads per sample. Sorted cells were lysed in RLT buffer and RNA was extracted with DNase-treated RNeasy Micro or Mini kits, depending on cell number. To prevent cross-contamination, each cell subset was processed individually, whereas patient and healthy donor samples were processed jointly. TCRB sequences were amplified from cDNA with the immunoSEQ multiplex PCR, producing 87-bp fragments spanning the CDR3 region. The amplicons were sequenced using the Illumina HiSeq platform. The published analysis was carried out like this. Synthetic template baselines were used to correct PCR bias computationally, reads within Hamming distance 2 were collapsed, and singletons that could not be merged were discarded. Reads were aligned against IMGT to assign V, D and J genes, CDR3 length and insertions or deletions at six rearrangement sites. Within each subset, clonotype counts were normalized to sorted cell number, after which true diversity and Gini coefficients were computed with the tcR R package. Repertoire sharing was quantified using the overlap coefficient calculated on TCRB nucleotide sequences. TCRdb provides this immuneACCESS table in a form limited to in-frame rearrangements. Some clones are lacking; in checked studies, under half of them reflect an unresolved V gene, and why the rest are absent is not known. That table is the source of V, J and clone size, and D and trimming were worked out from the DNA. The sample contains some 360,000 clones, around a tenth of them found a single time. The ten largest clones add up to around 0.66% of the sample.

This clonotype was obtained from a man younger than 40 with type 1 diabetes. Material for sequencing was central memory CD4+ T cells from blood. The sequence joins TRBV9 to TRBJ2-3; matching of 6 bases hints at TRBD1 as the D gene. The CDR3 here reads CASSVGRGADTQYF. The nucleotide sequence reads as follows: TGTGCCAGCAGCGTAGGCAGGGGTGCAGATACGCAGTATTTT.